This is a list of T cell receptor beta chains from one sample in a study of CD8 T cells in Susac syndrome. TCRdb fed the immunoSEQ multiplex PCR reads into MiXCR, producing one record per CDR3 protein. Among about 210,000 distinct CDR3 sequences listed, about 96% were seen once. Sequenced input: CD4+ T cells from PBMCs. The receptors were sampled from a human donor with multiple sclerosis. CDR3s include the opening cysteine and the closing phenylalanine or tryptophan. Each record gives: D gene, clone size, J gene, V gene, CDR3 DNA, CDR3 protein. A D gene is named only where the DNA matches it firmly. Rows give clone size only sometimes, using once, few, many, or a class for an expanded clone.

d_gene: TRBD2
abundance: -
j_gene: TRBJ2-1
v_gene: TRBV5-1
CDR3nt: TGCGCCAGCAGGACCACTAGCGGGGGGTCCGGGAATGAGCAGTTCTTC
CDR3aa: CASRTTSGGSGNEQFF

d_gene: -
abundance: -
j_gene: TRBJ1-2
v_gene: TRBV12-3/TRBV12-4
CDR3nt: TGTGCCAGCGTATCCGCCAACAGAGTCCATGGCTACACCTTC
CDR3aa: CASVSANRVHGYTF

d_gene: -
abundance: once
j_gene: TRBJ2-5
v_gene: TRBV29-1
CDR3nt: TGCAGCGCCCGGGAAGGAGAGACCCAGTACTTC
CDR3aa: CSAREGETQYF

d_gene: TRBD2
abundance: -
j_gene: TRBJ2-7
v_gene: TRBV4-2
CDR3nt: TGTGCCAGCAGCCAAGCGTCGGGGGGGCGCCCCAATTACGAGCAGTACTTC
CDR3aa: CASSQASGGRPNYEQYF

d_gene: TRBD1
abundance: -
j_gene: TRBJ1-4
v_gene: TRBV3-1
CDR3nt: TGTGCCAGCAGCCAACATAGGGGGCCAGGAGAAAAACTGTTTTTT
CDR3aa: CASSQHRGPGEKLFF

d_gene: -
abundance: -
j_gene: TRBJ1-6
v_gene: TRBV9
CDR3nt: TGTGCCAGCAGCGGACTCTCTACTAACAATTCACCCCTCCACTTT
CDR3aa: CASSGLSTNNSPLHF

d_gene: TRBD2
abundance: -
j_gene: TRBJ2-3
v_gene: TRBV29-1
CDR3nt: TGCAGCGTTCTGAGCGGGAAGGGGACAGATACGCAGTATTTT
CDR3aa: CSVLSGKGTDTQYF

d_gene: -
abundance: -
j_gene: TRBJ2-1
v_gene: TRBV3-1
CDR3nt: TGTGCCAGCAGCCAGCAGCCCGCGCTAGGCTACAGTGAGCAGTTCTTC
CDR3aa: CASSQQPALGYSEQFF

d_gene: TRBD2
abundance: -
j_gene: TRBJ2-3
v_gene: TRBV20-1
CDR3nt: TGCAGTGCTAGACGTAGCGGGATGCATACAGATACGCAGTATTTT
CDR3aa: CSARRSGMHTDTQYF

d_gene: TRBD1
abundance: -
j_gene: TRBJ2-5
v_gene: TRBV18
CDR3nt: TGTGCCAGCTCACAGGACAGGAGACAAGAGACCCAGTACTTC
CDR3aa: CASSQDRRQETQYF

d_gene: -
abundance: -
j_gene: TRBJ2-3
v_gene: TRBV6-6
CDR3nt: TGTGCCAGCAGTCAACCGGTAGCGGGCACAGATACGCAGTATTTT
CDR3aa: CASSQPVAGTDTQYF

d_gene: -
abundance: -
j_gene: TRBJ2-7
v_gene: TRBV28
CDR3nt: TGTGCCAGCAGAAGTCCTAAAATATCCGAGCAGTACTTC
CDR3aa: CASRSPKISEQYF

d_gene: -
abundance: -
j_gene: TRBJ2-2
v_gene: TRBV4-2
CDR3nt: TGTGCCAGCAGCCCGCAAGCCGGGGAGCTGTTTTTT
CDR3aa: CASSPQAGELFF

d_gene: TRBD1
abundance: -
j_gene: TRBJ2-7
v_gene: TRBV29-1
CDR3nt: TGCAGCGTTGGGACTGGACAGGGCCTCTCCTACGAGCAGTACTTC
CDR3aa: CSVGTGQGLSYEQYF

d_gene: -
abundance: once
j_gene: TRBJ1-2
v_gene: TRBV29-1
CDR3nt: TGCAGCGTTGTCTCCCGGTTGGGGGCCAGGGCTGGTGATGGCTACACCTTC
CDR3aa: CSVVSRLGARAGDGYTF

d_gene: -
abundance: -
j_gene: TRBJ2-3
v_gene: TRBV3-1
CDR3nt: TGTGCCAGCGCACCTAGAGATACGCAGTATTTT
CDR3aa: CASAPRDTQYF

d_gene: TRBD1
abundance: -
j_gene: TRBJ1-5
v_gene: TRBV12-3/TRBV12-4
CDR3nt: TGTGCCAGCAGAATTCGACAGGGCGGCAATCAGCCCCAGCATTTT
CDR3aa: CASRIRQGGNQPQHF

d_gene: -
abundance: -
j_gene: TRBJ2-5
v_gene: TRBV29-1
CDR3nt: TGCAGCGTTGCTACAGACCAAGAGACCCAGTACTTC
CDR3aa: CSVATDQETQYF

d_gene: TRBD2
abundance: -
j_gene: TRBJ2-3
v_gene: TRBV20-1
CDR3nt: TGCAGTGCTAGCGTGCTAGCGGGGGACACAGATACGCAGTATTTT
CDR3aa: CSASVLAGDTDTQYF

d_gene: -
abundance: -
j_gene: TRBJ2-5
v_gene: TRBV7-2
CDR3nt: TGTGCCAGCAGCTTAGCGTCTAGCGGAGGGGGAGAGACCCAGTACTTC
CDR3aa: CASSLASSGGGETQYF

d_gene: -
abundance: -
j_gene: TRBJ1-2
v_gene: TRBV28
CDR3nt: TGTGCCAGCACCACCTCGGGCGGGGGCGGAAACTATGGCTACACCTTC
CDR3aa: CASTTSGGGGNYGYTF

d_gene: TRBD2
abundance: -
j_gene: TRBJ2-1
v_gene: TRBV7-9
CDR3nt: TGTGCCAGCAGCCCGGAGCGGGGGAGACCCAATGAGCAGTTCTTC
CDR3aa: CASSPERGRPNEQFF

d_gene: -
abundance: -
j_gene: TRBJ1-2
v_gene: TRBV12-3/TRBV12-4
CDR3nt: TGTGCCAGCAGTTTAGTGGCAGGGGACTATGGCTACACCTTC
CDR3aa: CASSLVAGDYGYTF

d_gene: -
abundance: -
j_gene: TRBJ1-1
v_gene: TRBV12-5
CDR3nt: TGTGCTAGTGGTTTCAGCCGGGGGCGAGGGGGCACTGAAGCTTTCTTT
CDR3aa: CASGFSRGRGGTEAFF

d_gene: TRBD1
abundance: -
j_gene: TRBJ1-1
v_gene: TRBV29-1
CDR3nt: TGCAGCGTCCACGTGACAGGGTTGTACACTGAAGCTTTCTTT
CDR3aa: CSVHVTGLYTEAFF

d_gene: -
abundance: -
j_gene: TRBJ1-5
v_gene: TRBV6-5
CDR3nt: TGTGCCAGCAGTTACGGGTCAAGGGGTACCAATCAGCCCCAGCATTTT
CDR3aa: CASSYGSRGTNQPQHF

d_gene: TRBD2
abundance: -
j_gene: TRBJ2-1
v_gene: TRBV27
CDR3nt: TGTGCCAGCAGACTAGCGGGAGTAAATGAGCAGTTCTTC
CDR3aa: CASRLAGVNEQFF

d_gene: TRBD2
abundance: -
j_gene: TRBJ2-3
v_gene: TRBV4-2
CDR3nt: TGTGCCAGCAGCCAAGTGGGACTAGCGGGTGTGACAGATACGCAGTATTTT
CDR3aa: CASSQVGLAGVTDTQYF

d_gene: -
abundance: -
j_gene: TRBJ2-1
v_gene: TRBV10-3
CDR3nt: TGTGCCATCAGTATCCGGGACTCGAGCTCCTACAATGAGCAGTTCTTC
CDR3aa: CAISIRDSSSYNEQFF

d_gene: -
abundance: -
j_gene: TRBJ1-6
v_gene: TRBV2
CDR3nt: TGTGCCAGCCGGGGCAGGCAGGATTCACCCCTCCACTTT
CDR3aa: CASRGRQDSPLHF

d_gene: -
abundance: -
j_gene: TRBJ2-3
v_gene: TRBV15
CDR3nt: TGTGCCACCAGCAGAGGGGGAGCATATACAGATACGCAGTATTTT
CDR3aa: CATSRGGAYTDTQYF

d_gene: -
abundance: -
j_gene: TRBJ2-1
v_gene: TRBV12-3/TRBV12-4
CDR3nt: TGTGCCAGCAGTTTAATTCCTAGGTGGGAGTTCTTC
CDR3aa: CASSLIPRWEFF

d_gene: -
abundance: -
j_gene: TRBJ2-1
v_gene: TRBV6-4
CDR3nt: TGTGCCAGCAGTGCCGCGATAAGCTCCTACAATGAGCAGTTCTTC
CDR3aa: CASSAAISSYNEQFF

d_gene: -
abundance: -
j_gene: TRBJ1-5
v_gene: TRBV29-1
CDR3nt: TGCAGCGTTGCGGGGGTCAATCAGCCCCAGCATTTT
CDR3aa: CSVAGVNQPQHF

d_gene: TRBD1
abundance: -
j_gene: TRBJ2-3
v_gene: TRBV19
CDR3nt: TGTGCCAGTAGTATGGGACAGGGTTCCGCAGATACGCAGTATTTT
CDR3aa: CASSMGQGSADTQYF

d_gene: -
abundance: -
j_gene: TRBJ2-6
v_gene: TRBV7-9
CDR3nt: TGTGCCAGCAGGGGGGGAGCCGGACACAGCTCTGGGGCCAACGTCCTGACTTTC
CDR3aa: CASRGGAGHSSGANVLTF

d_gene: TRBD1
abundance: -
j_gene: TRBJ1-4
v_gene: TRBV9
CDR3nt: TGTGCCAGCAGCCCTTACGACAGGGGCATTAACGAAAAACTGTTTTTT
CDR3aa: CASSPYDRGINEKLFF

d_gene: -
abundance: -
j_gene: TRBJ2-7
v_gene: TRBV6-7
CDR3nt: TGTGCCAGCAGTTACTCGAGTCCATACGAGCAGTACTTC
CDR3aa: CASSYSSPYEQYF

d_gene: -
abundance: -
j_gene: TRBJ1-2
v_gene: TRBV30
CDR3nt: TGTGCCTGCAAGGGGCACTATGGCTACACCTTC
CDR3aa: CACKGHYGYTF

d_gene: -
abundance: -
j_gene: TRBJ2-7
v_gene: TRBV10-3
CDR3nt: TGTGCCATCAGTGAGTCGTCCAAGAACTCCTACGAGCAGTACTTC
CDR3aa: CAISESSKNSYEQYF

d_gene: TRBD2
abundance: -
j_gene: TRBJ2-7
v_gene: TRBV20-1
CDR3nt: TGCAGTGCTAGTTTACTAGCGGGAGCCAACGAGCAGTACTTC
CDR3aa: CSASLLAGANEQYF